This is a list of T cell receptor beta chains from one sample in a study of cytomegalovirus exposure and HLA in healthy donors. Using immunoSEQ multiplex PCR, the repertoire was profiled, and TCRdb retains in-frame clones only, with some absent. The sample lists about 140,000 clones, over 75% occurring once. Material: PBMCs. The receptors shown here come from a female donor in good health and CMV-seronegative. Each CDR3 is given with its conserved first and last residue. A D gene is named only where the DNA matches it firmly. Clone size is not always given. Where it is, it says once, few, many or a class for expanded clones.

j_gene,d_gene,abundance,v_gene,CDR3nt,CDR3aa
TRBJ2-1,-,-,TRBV28,TGTGCCAGCAGTCCTACGACAGGATTGGAATATGAGCAGTTCTTC,CASSPTTGLEYEQFF
TRBJ1-1,-,-,TRBV5-1,TGCGCCAGCAGCCTCAGGGATCGCACTGAAGCTTTCTTT,CASSLRDRTEAFF
TRBJ2-1,-,-,TRBV19,TGTGCCAGTAGTATTGTGACAGGTGCGGATGAGCAGTTCTTC,CASSIVTGADEQFF
TRBJ1-1,-,-,TRBV19,TGTGCCAGTACACAGGTTCCAGTAAACACTGAAGCTTTCTTT,CASTQVPVNTEAFF
TRBJ1-1,-,-,TRBV6-5,TGTGCCAGCAGTTACACCCGGTACGCTGAAGCTTTCTTT,CASSYTRYAEAFF
TRBJ1-2,-,-,TRBV5-1,TGCGCCAGCACCTTGACGACGGAGACAGGCCGAACCTATGGCTACACCTTC,CASTLTTETGRTYGYTF
TRBJ2-7,-,-,TRBV27,TGTGCCAGCACCTCGGACAGATCTTACGAGCAGTACTTC,CASTSDRSYEQYF
TRBJ2-1,TRBD2,-,TRBV18,TGTGCCAGCTCACTACTAGCGGGAGTTCAAAATGAGCAGTTCTTC,CASSLLAGVQNEQFF
TRBJ2-1,-,-,TRBV28,TGTGCCAGCAGTACAGAACCGGCCAATGAGCAGTTCTTC,CASSTEPANEQFF
TRBJ2-7,TRBD1,-,TRBV9,TGTGCCAGCAGCGTAGGGCGGGACAGGACCTACGAGCAGTACTTC,CASSVGRDRTYEQYF
TRBJ2-5,-,-,TRBV2,TGTGCCAGCACCACGGGCGGGTCCTACTTAGAGACCCAGTACTTC,CASTTGGSYLETQYF
TRBJ2-5,-,-,TRBV7-9,TGTGCCAGCAGCCCCCGGGAAGGGGGCCAAGAGACCCAGTACTTC,CASSPREGGQETQYF
TRBJ2-2,TRBD2,many,TRBV7-3,TGTGCCAGCAGCTCCGGACTAGCGGGAGTTGGTACCGGGGAGCTGTTTTTT,CASSSGLAGVGTGELFF
TRBJ2-3,-,-,TRBV7-6,TGTGCCAGCAGCTTGAGCGGGTCTAGCACAGATACGCAGTATTTT,CASSLSGSSTDTQYF
TRBJ1-5,-,-,TRBV6-1,TGTGCCAGCAGTGAAGCGAGCCGCGGGAATCAGCCCCAGCATTTT,CASSEASRGNQPQHF
TRBJ2-1,TRBD2,-,TRBV7-9,TGTGCCAGCAGCTCTAGCGGTATTGTCGATGAGCAGTTCTTC,CASSSSGIVDEQFF
TRBJ1-1,TRBD1,-,TRBV6-1,TGTGCCAGCGGAACGGGACAGACGAACACTGAAGCTTTCTTT,CASGTGQTNTEAFF
TRBJ2-1,-,-,TRBV6-5,TGTGCCGGCGAACTTGGGAGTGAGCAGTTCTTC,CAGELGSEQFF